This record looks at one TCR beta chain sequence and its context. The sample belongs to a study of CD8 T cells in Susac syndrome. Trimming removed 3 bases from V and 5 bases from J, with 8 bases in between. CDR3 length: 13 amino acids. After extraction with the RNeasy kit, about 0.45 to 1 ug of the RNA was reverse transcribed using random hexamers. TCRdb independently ran MiXCR on the immunoSEQ multiplex PCR reads; one entry per CDR3 protein. Of around 230,000 distinct CDR3 sequences detected, approximately 95% appear once; the ten largest clones hold about 0.088%. TCR beta from blood CD8+ and CD4+ T cells was sequenced. TEMRA cells were FACS-enriched, with CD8+ and CD4+ T cells isolated negatively.

The chain is built from TRBV12-3 or TRBV12-4 and TRBJ2-1; D not resolved. The clonotype was recovered from a human donor with multiple sclerosis. Sequencing input: CD4+ T cells from PBMCs. The CDR3 sequence is CASSFGGHNEQFF. CDR3 coding DNA: TGTGCCAGCAGTTTTGGTGGGCACAATGAGCAGTTCTTC.